These 32 T cell receptor beta chains came from one sample sequenced in a study of blood T cell repertoires in COVID-19. Method: immunoSEQ multiplex PCR; TCRdb's copy keeps in-frame clones and lacks some. The table has more than 65,000 clones, about four fifths seen once. Specimen: peripheral blood. These receptors all come from a woman older than 75 with acute or convalescent COVID-19.

The chain couples TRBV6-5 to TRBJ1-4; 7 bases are a match to TRBD1. This CDR3 has 14 amino acids. V shed 8 bases and J 8 bases; nucleotides not matched to a gene: 11. CDR1 is MNHEY and CDR2 is SVGAGI in the germline V gene. The CDR3, as DNA: TGTGCCAGCGGCGGACAGGTCTTGGGGGAAAAACTGTTTTTT. Translated: CASGGQVLGEKLFF.

The chain is built from TRBV30 and TRBJ2-3; 7 nucleotides match TRBD1. V dropped 3 bases and J dropped 4; count of bases not matched to a gene: 1. Per germline, CDR1 GTSNPN and CDR2 SVGIG (reference sequence). The CDR3 contains 12 residues. The CDR3 region is CAWRGTADTQYF. CDR3 coding DNA: TGTGCCTGGAGGGGGACAGCAGATACGCAGTATTTT.

This clone was found once. The chain has TRBV21-1 and TRBJ2-7; the table's D call TRBD2 went unverified against the DNA. TRBV21-1 is a documented pseudogene. The length of the CDR3 is 17 residues. The CDR3 is CASSKFETSGGADEQYF. CDR3 coding DNA: TGTGCCAGCAGCAAATTTGAGACTAGCGGGGGGGCGGACGAGCAGTACTTC.

The chain is built from TRBV6-5 and TRBJ1-3; 7 nucleotides align to TRBD1. Trimming took 9 bases from V and 4 from J; bases not matched to a gene: 6. CDR3 length equals 13 residues. Germline values: CDR1 MNHEY, CDR2 SVGAGI. The CDR3 spells CASRRQGGNTIYF. CDR3 DNA sequence: TGTGCCAGTCGAAGACAGGGAGGAAACACCATATATTTT.

The rearrangement joins TRBV5-6 to TRBJ1-3; 7 nucleotides line up with TRBD1. The CDR3 covers 15 residues. The trim removed 4 bases at V and 0 bases at J, leaving 4 bases unmatched. Germline values: CDR1 SGHDT, CDR2 YYEEEE. CDR3 loop: CASSLTGSSGNTIYF. The DNA for the CDR3 is TGTGCCAGCAGCCTGACAGGGAGCTCTGGAAACACCATATATTTT.

The chain links TRBV3-1 (or the pseudogene TRBV3-2) to TRBJ1-5, with TRBD1 matching 8 bases. Trimming at V came to 0 bases and at J to 14 bases, leaving 6 bases not matched to a gene. Germline lookup yields CDR1 LGHDT and CDR2 YNNKEL (reference sequence). The CDR3 length is 13 residues. The DNA for the CDR3 is TGTGCCAGCAGCCAAGATCGGACAGGGTCAAAGCATTTT. It codes for CASSQDRTGSKHF.

The J gene is TRBJ2-7, the V gene TRBV18, with D tentatively TRBD1 (7 bases). This CDR3 spans 15 amino acids. Germline V CDR1 and CDR2: KGHSH, LQKENI. V shed 3 bases and J shed 6 bases, with 18 bases lying between them. The CDR3 protein is CASSPNSGGRAEQYF. The CDR3 region has the DNA TGTGCCAGCTCACCGAATTCAGGGGGGAGAGCCGAGCAGTACTTC.

The J gene is TRBJ2-3, the V gene TRBV4-1; a possible D gene is TRBD2 (7 bases). The germline CDR1 and CDR2 sequences are MGHRA and YSYEKL. There are 16 residues in the CDR3. V was cut by 4 bases and J by 2 bases, with 16 bases left in between. For the CDR3, the DNA is TGCGCCAGCAGCCCCCTGGGAGGGGGGACCACAGATACGCAGTATTTT. It yields the protein CASSPLGGGTTDTQYF.

V usage is TRBV7-2 and J usage is TRBJ2-3, with 9 positions matching TRBD1. With V trimmed by 5 bases and J by 5 bases, 8 bases remained unmatched. Germline CDR1 reads SGHTA; CDR2 reads FQGNSA. The CDR3 runs 15 residues. The CDR3 sequence: CASSTDRGTGDTQYF. CDR3 in DNA: TGTGCCAGCAGCACGGACAGGGGTACGGGAGATACGCAGTATTTT. The full variable domain, with the rest looked up from reference TRBV7-2 and TRBJ2-3, is GAGVSQSPSNKVTEKGKDVELRCDPISGHTALYWYRQSLGQGLEFLIYFQGNSAPDKSGLPSDRFSAERTGGSVSTLTIQRTQQEDSAVYLCASSTDRGTGDTQYFGPGTRLTVL.

This sequence joins TRBV19 and TRBJ2-1; 11 bases agree with TRBD1. Germline V gives CDR1 LNHDA, CDR2 SQIVND (reference sequence). The CDR3 contains 16 residues. J lost 7 bases, V lost 5 bases, and 10 bases had no gene match. CDR3 DNA sequence: TGTGCCAGTAGTCCAGGGGGGACAGGGGGTGCAAATGAGCAGTTCTTC. Its protein product is CASSPGGTGGANEQFF.

The rearrangement links TRBV6-5 to TRBJ1-2; D possibly corresponds to TRBD1 (5 bases). The germline V gene encodes CDR1 MNHEY and CDR2 SVGAGI. The V end was cut by 4 bases, the J end by 0 bases, with 12 bases between. This CDR3 comprises 15 residues. CDR3 residues: CASSWRGKANYGYTF. In nucleotides, the CDR3 is TGTGCCAGCAGTTGGCGGGGGAAAGCTAACTATGGCTACACCTTC.

The V gene is TRBV5-1, the J gene TRBJ2-7, with D tentatively TRBD2 (6 bases). With 1 base removed from V and 0 bases from J, the gap between germline ends came to 14 bases. Germline CDR1 SGHRS, CDR2 YFSETQ. The CDR3 sequence is 16 residues long. CDR3 amino acids: CASSLQFSGNSYEQYF. DNA for the CDR3: TGCGCCAGCAGCTTGCAGTTTAGCGGCAACTCCTACGAGCAGTACTTC.

The rearrangement uses TRBV7-3 and TRBJ1-1; no definite D call. CDR3 length: 13 residues. From germline, CDR1 is SGHTA and CDR2 FQGTGA. Trimming took 3 bases from V and 1 from J, leaving 6 bases between them. The CDR3 spells CASSLGQNTEAFF. CDR3 nucleotides: TGTGCCAGCAGCTTGGGCCAGAACACTGAAGCTTTCTTT.

V is TRBV27 and J is TRBJ1-1; D might be TRBD1 (5 bases). CDR3 length: 13 residues. From germline, CDR1 is MNHEY and CDR2 SMNVEV (reference sequence). Trimming pared 3 bases from V and 7 bases from J, leaving 12 bases between. The chain's CDR3 is CASSFGGGIEAFF. In DNA, the CDR3 is TGTGCCAGCAGTTTTGGGGGAGGTATTGAAGCTTTCTTT.

The CDR3 bases are TGTGCCAGCAGCTTAAGACAGGGAGGAAACACCATATATTTT. As protein: CASSLRQGGNTIYF. V is TRBV7-9 and J is TRBJ1-3; 7 bases line up with TRBD1. V lost 2 bases, J lost 4 bases, and 2 bases stayed unmatched. The CDR3 totals 14 residues. The germline gives CDR1 SEHNR, CDR2 FQNEAQ (reference sequence).

This clone was counted a few times. The chain links TRBV5-4 to TRBJ2-5; D is undetermined. Germline CDR1 and CDR2: SGHNT and YYREEE (reference sequence). With 0 bases removed from V and 3 bases from J, the gap between germline ends came to 9 bases. CDR3 length equals 14 residues. The CDR3 protein is CASSLASVEETQYF. As DNA, the CDR3 is TGTGCCAGCAGCTTGGCGTCGGTCGAAGAGACCCAGTACTTC. Supplemented by reference TRBV5-4 and TRBJ2-5, the full variable domain reads ETGVTQSPTHLIKTRGQQVTLRCSSQSGHNTVSWYQQALGQGPQFIFQYYREEENGRGNFPPRFSGLQFPNYSSELNVNALELDDSALYLCASSLASVEETQYFGPGTRLLVL.

This chain connects TRBV19 to TRBJ2-7, with TRBD1 identical over 10 bases. The CDR3 has 14 residues. The V gene's germline CDR1 is LNHDA and CDR2 SQIVND (reference sequence). V was pared by 5 bases and J by 0 bases, with 1 base of the junction left unmatched. The CDR3 DNA reads as TGTGCCAGTAGTCGGACAGGGGGCTCCTACGAGCAGTACTTC. Amino acids: CASSRTGGSYEQYF.

The chain combines TRBV19 with TRBJ2-1; D possibly corresponds to TRBD1 (5 bases). CDR1 is LNHDA and CDR2 is SQIVND in the germline V gene (reference sequence). The CDR3 is made up of 13 amino acids. Between the trimmed V and J ends, which lost 0 bases and 6 bases, there was a span of 6 bases. The chain's CDR3 is CASSIEGPNEQFF. As DNA, the CDR3 is TGTGCCAGTAGTATAGAGGGGCCCAATGAGCAGTTCTTC.

This clone was seen once. This chain uses TRBV6-1 with TRBJ1-2, with 8 bases matching TRBD1. Germline CDR1 and CDR2: MNHNS and SASEGT. There are 14 residues in the CDR3. With 2 bases clipped from V and 5 bases from J, the junction kept 4 bases outside the gene matches. CDR3 in amino acids: CASSEQGAHYGYTF. The CDR3 DNA reads as TGTGCCAGCAGTGAACAGGGGGCCCATTATGGCTACACCTTC.

The chain recombines TRBV19 with TRBJ1-3, with unresolved D. This CDR3 has 14 amino acids. Germline lookup yields CDR1 LNHDA and CDR2 SQIVND (reference sequence). V was clipped by 7 bases and J by 0 bases, with 10 bases between them. The CDR3 spells CASKSVDSGNTIYF. CDR3 bases: TGTGCCAGTAAAAGCGTCGACTCTGGAAACACCATATATTTT.

This chain connects TRBV6-5 to TRBJ2-3, with D perhaps matching TRBD2 (5 bases). The CDR3 extends over 12 amino acids. CDR1 and CDR2 (germline): MNHEY, SVGAGI. V lost 1 base and J lost 8, with 7 bases in between. The CDR3 is CASSYFGGTQYF. DNA for the CDR3: TGTGCCAGCAGTTACTTCGGAGGTACGCAGTATTTT.

The V gene is TRBV20-1, the J gene TRBJ1-2; D remains unclear. The V end lost 6 bases, the J end lost 8 bases, and 13 bases lay between the germline ends. CDR3 length equals 11 residues. CDR1 and CDR2 from the germline V gene are DFQATT and SNEGSKA (reference sequence). This CDR3 is CSAPDWQGYTF. The DNA for the CDR3 is TGCAGTGCGCCCGACTGGCAGGGCTACACCTTC.

This chain joins TRBV3-1 (or the pseudogene TRBV3-2) and TRBJ1-4; TRBD1 matches at 7 bases. CDR3 size: 17 residues. Germline-derived CDR1 and CDR2 are LGHDT and YNNKEL (reference sequence). V lost 5 bases and J lost 1; bases outside the gene matches: 10. The CDR3, as DNA: TGTGCCAGCAGCACACGACAGGGAGTGGGAACTAATGAAAAACTGTTTTTT. This encodes CASSTRQGVGTNEKLFF.

The rearrangement links TRBV5-1 to TRBJ1-1; 9 bases align to TRBD1. The CDR3 sequence is 17 residues long. Germline assignment: CDR1 SGHRS and CDR2 YFSETQ. Trimming at V came to 4 bases and at J to 4 bases, leaving 14 bases not matched to a gene. The CDR3: CASSRTSGTGSVTEAFF. The DNA of the CDR3 is TGCGCCAGCAGCCGGACCTCCGGGACAGGGTCGGTCACTGAAGCTTTCTTT.

The rearrangement joins TRBV19 to TRBJ1-5; 9 nucleotides align to TRBD1. The germline CDR1 and CDR2 sequences are LNHDA and SQIVND (reference sequence). The J segment lost 3 bases and the V segment lost 9 bases, leaving 9 bases of the junction unmatched. The CDR3 contains 15 residues. CDR3 in DNA: TGTGCCAGCAGAACCCGGACAGGGGACAATCAGCCCCAGCATTTT. Residues: CASRTRTGDNQPQHF. The full variable domain, rest sourced from reference TRBV19 and TRBJ1-5, is DGGITQSPKYLFRKEGQNVTLSCEQNLNHDAMYWYRQDPGQGLRLIYYSQIVNDFQKGDIAEGYSVSREKKESFPLTVTSAQKNPTAFYLCASRTRTGDNQPQHFGDGTRLSIL.

V is TRBV15 and J is TRBJ1-4; no firm D call. The CDR3 is made up of 16 amino acids. V lost 3 bases and J 0 bases, leaving 11 bases between the germline ends. Germline V gives CDR1 LNHNV, CDR2 YYDKDF (reference sequence). The CDR3 bases are TGTGCCACCAGCAGCGACACGGGGACAACTAATGAAAAACTGTTTTTT. This translates into CATSSDTGTTNEKLFF.

The chain employs TRBV30 and TRBJ2-5; TRBD1 aligns across 12 bases. The length of the CDR3 is 14 residues. J lost 4 bases, V lost 2 bases, and 2 bases had no gene match. CDR1 and CDR2 (germline): GTSNPN, SVGIG (reference sequence). CDR3 nucleotide sequence: TGTGCCTGGAGTAGGGGACAGGGGGCAGAGACCCAGTACTTC. It translates to CAWSRGQGAETQYF.

The V call is TRBV2, the J call TRBJ1-5; a weak D match, TRBD1 (5 bases). This CDR3 is built from 17 residues. With 5 bases removed from V and 1 base from J, the gap between germline ends came to 18 bases. Germline CDR1 and CDR2: SNHLY and FYNNEI. The DNA for the CDR3 is TGTGCCAGCAGTCTCGGGTGGGCAGGGTCGAGCAATCAGCCCCAGCATTTT. Encoded protein: CASSLGWAGSSNQPQHF. The full variable domain, rest sourced from reference TRBV2 and TRBJ1-5, is EPEVTQTPSHQVTQMGQEVILRCVPISNHLYFYWYRQILGQKVEFLVSFYNNEISEKSEIFDDQFSVERPDGSNFTLKIRSTKLEDSAMYFCASSLGWAGSSNQPQHFGDGTRLSIL.

This clone was observed a single time. CDR3 DNA: TGTGCCAGCACTCCAAGGGGCCAATTTTCGTATGGCTACACCTTC. Its protein product is CASTPRGQFSYGYTF. V is TRBV25-1 and J is TRBJ1-2, with D possibly matching TRBD1 (5 bases). Per germline, CDR1 MGHDK and CDR2 SYGVNS. This CDR3 comprises 15 residues. Trimming left V 7 bases short and J 5 bases short, with 20 bases between.

This chain joins TRBV18 and TRBJ2-5, with TRBD2 matching 8 bases. CDR3 length equals 15 residues. The germline V gene has CDR1 KGHSH and CDR2 LQKENI. J gave up 4 bases and V 7 bases, and 11 bases lay outside the gene matches. The CDR3, as DNA: TGTGCCAGCTTGCCAGCGGGGGCTAGCGGAGAGACCCAGTACTTC. This codes for CASLPAGASGETQYF.

The chain links TRBV5-1 to TRBJ1-2; D remains unclear. Looked up from germline, CDR1 is SGHRS and CDR2 is YFSETQ. The V and J ends lost 0 bases and 2 bases respectively, with 5 bases between them. This CDR3 region has 13 residues. This CDR3 is CASSLDRNYGYTF. CDR3 in DNA: TGCGCCAGCAGCTTGGACAGAAACTATGGCTACACCTTC.

This rearrangement joins TRBV2 to TRBJ1-2; TRBD1 agrees at 9 bases. The ends lost 6 bases at V and 3 bases at J; junction bases unmatched: 5. Germline V gene lookup returns CDR1 SNHLY and CDR2 FYNNEI. The CDR3 totals 14 residues. The CDR3 DNA is TGTGCCAGCAGCCGGGACAGGGATGACTATGGCTACACCTTC. Its protein product is CASSRDRDDYGYTF.